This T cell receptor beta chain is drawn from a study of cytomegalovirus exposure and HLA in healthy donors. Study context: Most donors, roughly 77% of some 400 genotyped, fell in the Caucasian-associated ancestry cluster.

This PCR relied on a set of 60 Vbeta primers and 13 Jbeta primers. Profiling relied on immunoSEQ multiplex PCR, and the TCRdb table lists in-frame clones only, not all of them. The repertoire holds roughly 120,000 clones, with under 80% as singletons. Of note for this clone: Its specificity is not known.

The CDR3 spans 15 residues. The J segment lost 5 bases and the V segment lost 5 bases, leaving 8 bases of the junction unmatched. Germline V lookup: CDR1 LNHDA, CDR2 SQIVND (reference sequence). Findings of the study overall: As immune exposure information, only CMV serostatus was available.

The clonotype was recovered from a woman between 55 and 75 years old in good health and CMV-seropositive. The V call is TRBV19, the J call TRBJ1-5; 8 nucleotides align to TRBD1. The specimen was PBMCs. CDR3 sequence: CASSLQNRGDQPQHF. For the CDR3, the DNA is TGTGCCAGTAGTCTACAAAACAGGGGGGATCAGCCCCAGCATTTT. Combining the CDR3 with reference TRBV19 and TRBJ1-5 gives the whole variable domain DGGITQSPKYLFRKEGQNVTLSCEQNLNHDAMYWYRQDPGQGLRLIYYSQIVNDFQKGDIAEGYSVSREKKESFPLTVTSAQKNPTAFYLCASSLQNRGDQPQHFGDGTRLSIL.